Reported below is one T cell receptor (beta chain). Its target is unknown. Unsorted PBMC DNA underwent sequencing on ten immunoSEQ deep assay plates. The data were produced by immunoSEQ multiplex PCR, yet TCRdb's version contains in-frame clones alone and is incomplete. The sample shows about 450,000 clones, around 79% of them seen only once. Germline CDR1 and CDR2: SGHVS and FNYEAQ. The trim removed 6 bases at V and 7 bases at J, leaving 2 bases unmatched. The CDR3 runs 14 residues. The sample originates from a study of shared clonotypes between healthy human individuals. Study observations and caveats: The study drew on few donors, limiting represented genetic and exposure-history diversity.

The chain has TRBV7-6 and TRBJ2-1; 14 nucleotides line up with TRBD2. The sample consisted of PBMCs. The source is a woman in her forties in good health. Some clones in this sample may be carry-over from other donors' samples. The CDR3 DNA reads TGTGCCAGCAGACGGACTAGCGGGGGGAATGAGCAGTTCTTC. It codes for CASRRTSGGNEQFF. The full variable domain, its missing parts supplied by reference TRBV7-6 and TRBJ2-1, is GAGVSQSPRYKVTKRGQDVALRCDPISGHVSLYWYRQALGQGPEFLTYFNYEAQQDKSGLPNDRFSAERPEGSISTLTIQRTEQRDSAMYRCASRRTSGGNEQFFGPGTRLTVL.